This section outlines one T cell receptor (beta chain) sequence together with its context. The data originate from a study of blood T cell repertoires in COVID-19. Germline-derived CDR1 and CDR2 are MNHEY and SVGAGI. With V trimmed by 8 bases and J by 1 base, 2 bases remained unmatched. The CDR3 runs to 13 residues. Under the authors' procedure: Estimation of nucleated cell counts was performed using reference gene primer amplification. Some clones are missing from TCRdb's copy, which holds only in-frame ones; the method was immunoSEQ multiplex PCR. That table furnishes V, J and clone size, whereas the DNA furnished D and trimming. The sample consists of approximately 150,000 clones, approximately 80% of them appearing once.

The rearrangement uses TRBV6-5 and TRBJ1-1; 9 bases map to TRBD1. Material: peripheral blood. The origin of this receptor is a human donor in a cohort sampled during active COVID-19. CDR3 residues: CASGTGRNTEAFF. CDR3 coding DNA: TGTGCCAGCGGGACAGGGCGGAACACTGAAGCTTTCTTT.